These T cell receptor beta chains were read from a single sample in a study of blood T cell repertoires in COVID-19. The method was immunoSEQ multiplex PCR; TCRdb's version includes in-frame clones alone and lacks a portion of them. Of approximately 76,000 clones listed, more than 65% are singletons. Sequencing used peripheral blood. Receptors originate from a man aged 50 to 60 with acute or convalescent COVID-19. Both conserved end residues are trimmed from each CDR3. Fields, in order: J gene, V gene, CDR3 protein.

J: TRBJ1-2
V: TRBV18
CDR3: ASSPPTENYGYT

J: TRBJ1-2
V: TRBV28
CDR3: ASSLGMDRVRYGYT

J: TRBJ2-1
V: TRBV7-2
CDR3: ASSLGGTSASYNEQF

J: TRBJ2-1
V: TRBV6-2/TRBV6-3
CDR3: ASSLQGARYNEQF

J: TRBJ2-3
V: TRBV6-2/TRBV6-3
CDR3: ASSYSPGGPDTQY

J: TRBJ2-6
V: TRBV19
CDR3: ASMTGPGANVLT

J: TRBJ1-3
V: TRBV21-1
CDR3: ASSKGADGNTIY

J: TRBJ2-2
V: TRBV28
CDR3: ASSLSPGLLGGSGELF

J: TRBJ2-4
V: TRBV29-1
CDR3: SVRSVNAAKNIQY

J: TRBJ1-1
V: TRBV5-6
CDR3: ASSGDRGFGTEAF

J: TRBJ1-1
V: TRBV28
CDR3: ASTTTGSLEAF

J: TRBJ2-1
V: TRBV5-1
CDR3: ASSSRGQGGGLPIYNEQF

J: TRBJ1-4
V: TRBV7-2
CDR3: ASSPIGGENEKLF

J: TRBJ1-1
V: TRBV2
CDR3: ASRRENTEAF

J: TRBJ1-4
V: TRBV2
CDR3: ASSGGQTSTQF

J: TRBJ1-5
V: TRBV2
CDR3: ARSGVDNQPQH

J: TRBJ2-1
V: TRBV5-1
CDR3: ASSFRGWDNEQF

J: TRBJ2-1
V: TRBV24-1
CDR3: ATSRAGGGYDNEQF

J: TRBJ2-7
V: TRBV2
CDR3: ASSREIFEQY

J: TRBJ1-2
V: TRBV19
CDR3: ASSIDRKAYGYT

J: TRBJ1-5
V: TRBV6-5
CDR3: ASRTSDTKNQPQH

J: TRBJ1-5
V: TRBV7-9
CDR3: ASSLSIGQGLSQPQH

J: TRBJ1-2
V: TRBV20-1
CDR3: SATGRYGYT

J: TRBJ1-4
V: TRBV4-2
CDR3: ASSQDRTGVNEKLF

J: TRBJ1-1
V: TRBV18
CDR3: ASSPPVRNTEAF

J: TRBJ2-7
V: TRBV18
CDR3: ASSPGQGAAGGYEQY

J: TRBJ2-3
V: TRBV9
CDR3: ASSGPGGGSTDTQY

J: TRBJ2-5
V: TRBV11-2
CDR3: ASSTRGVGQETQY

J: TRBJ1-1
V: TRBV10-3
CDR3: AIRTGTEGEAF

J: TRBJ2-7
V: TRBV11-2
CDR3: ASSLREVARSYEQY

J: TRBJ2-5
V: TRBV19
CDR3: ASSITWTGHKETQY

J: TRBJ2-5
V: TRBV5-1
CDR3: ASSLIDRGRGETQY

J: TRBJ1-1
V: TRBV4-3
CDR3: ASSHGSNPSRDTEAF

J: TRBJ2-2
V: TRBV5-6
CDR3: ASSGRHRGSYTGELF

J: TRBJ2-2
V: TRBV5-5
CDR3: ASSLEGGPSGELF

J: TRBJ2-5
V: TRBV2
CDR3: ASSGLTGQETQY

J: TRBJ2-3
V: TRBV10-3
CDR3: AISVSGQQTDTQY

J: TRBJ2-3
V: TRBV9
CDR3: ASSARTGTSGTDTQY

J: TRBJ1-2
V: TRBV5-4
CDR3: ASSPGISTDNYGYT

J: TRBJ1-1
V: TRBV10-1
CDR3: ASTTAFNTEAF

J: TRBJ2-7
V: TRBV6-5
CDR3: ASSSRGGEQY

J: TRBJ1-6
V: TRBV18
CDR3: ASSRRDSPLH

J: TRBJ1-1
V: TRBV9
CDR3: ASSAHGVGNTEAF

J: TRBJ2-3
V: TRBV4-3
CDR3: ASSQDNTGGWDTQY

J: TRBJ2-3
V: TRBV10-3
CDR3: AISADQGRSADTQY

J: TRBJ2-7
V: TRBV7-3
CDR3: ASSLSGGPSTEQY

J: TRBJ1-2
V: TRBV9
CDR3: ASSIQGAYGYT

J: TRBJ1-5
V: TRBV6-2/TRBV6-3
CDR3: ASSYSSQGTISNQPQH

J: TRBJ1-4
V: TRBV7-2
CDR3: ASSPGGTNEKLF

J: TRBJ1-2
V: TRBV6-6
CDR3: ASSLPGQGSYGYT

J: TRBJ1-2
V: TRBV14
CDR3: ASSQRQGNYGYT